The 13 T cell receptor beta chains presented below share a single source sample, sequenced in a study of T cell responses to AZD1222 COVID-19 vaccine. Using immunoSEQ multiplex PCR, the repertoire was profiled, and TCRdb retains in-frame clones only, with some absent. The repertoire consists of about 84,000 clones, with approximately 83% occurring once and the leading ten covering over 10%. The sequences come from peripheral blood, collected 28 days after the second AZD1222 dose. These receptors were collected from an adult who received the AZD1222 COVID-19 vaccine.

The chain uses TRBV28 and TRBJ2-2; 7 bases match TRBD2. Germline CDR1 and CDR2: MDHEN and SYDVKM. Trimming at V came to 6 bases and at J to 4 bases, leaving 8 bases not matched to a gene. The CDR3 runs 15 residues. CDR3 bases: TGTGCCAGCAGCACACCAGGGAGGGGCACCGGGGAGCTGTTTTTT. Its translation is CASSTPGRGTGELFF. Using reference TRBV28 and TRBJ2-2 for the parts outside the CDR3, the full variable domain is DVKVTQSSRYLVKRTGEKVFLECVQDMDHENMFWYRQDPGLGLRLIYFSYDVKMKEKGDIPEGYSVSREKKERFSLILESASTNQTSMYLCASSTPGRGTGELFFGEGSRLTVL.

The chain is built from TRBV29-1 and TRBJ2-1; no definite D call. CDR1 and CDR2 (germline): SQVTM, ANQGSEA. Between the trimmed V and J ends, which lost 3 bases and 0 bases, there was a span of 12 bases. This CDR3 has 15 residues. CDR3 nucleotide sequence: TGCAGCGTTGATCTTCCTCTCAGCTCCTACAATGAGCAGTTCTTC. It is translated as CSVDLPLSSYNEQFF.

For this clone: The same CDR3 can be traced to other DNA sequences in this sample. The J gene is TRBJ1-5, the V gene TRBV5-6; maybe TRBD1 (6 bases). Germline values: CDR1 SGHDT, CDR2 YYEEEE. The CDR3 runs to 14 residues. The V gene lost 1 base and the J gene lost 6 bases, with 11 bases spanning the gap. The CDR3 here is CASSLSGGRQPQHF. CDR3 sequence (DNA): TGTGCCAGCAGCTTGAGTGGGGGCCGTCAGCCCCAGCATTTT.

The V and J genes are TRBV12-3 or TRBV12-4 and TRBJ1-1; D is uncertain. CDR3 length: 13 residues. The V end was cut by 6 bases, the J end by 6 bases, with 14 bases between. As DNA, the CDR3 is TGTGCCAGCAGGCCAATGGCCGGTTCTGAAGCTTTCTTT. It encodes CASRPMAGSEAFF.

This chain connects TRBV4-1 to TRBJ1-1; 8 bases align to TRBD1. Germline CDR1 MGHRA, CDR2 YSYEKL. The J segment lost 0 bases and the V segment lost 5 bases, leaving 5 bases of the junction unmatched. There are 15 residues in the CDR3. Here the CDR3 reads CASSRQGPLNTEAFF. The CDR3 bases are TGCGCCAGCAGCAGACAGGGGCCGCTGAACACTGAAGCTTTCTTT.

This clone showed up just a few times. This chain joins TRBV11-2 and TRBJ2-1; D possibly corresponds to TRBD2 (6 bases). In germline, CDR1 is SGHAT, CDR2 FQNNGV. The CDR3 length is 16 residues. V shed 1 base and J shed 2 bases, with 12 bases lying between them. The CDR3, as DNA: TGTGCCAGCAGCTTAGTTCCCGGGAGCACCTACAATGAGCAGTTCTTC. It codes for CASSLVPGSTYNEQFF.

The chain has TRBV19 and TRBJ1-4; D is possibly TRBD1 (6 bases). Germline V CDR1 and CDR2: LNHDA, SQIVND (reference sequence). V lost 9 bases and J lost 8, with 16 bases in between. This CDR3 region has 13 residues. Written as DNA, the CDR3 is TGTGCCAGCAATGGACAGTTCTTGGAAAAACTGTTTTTT. Residues: CASNGQFLEKLFF.

Judged by abundance, this clone is medium-sized (0.01 to 0.1%). This chain connects TRBV28 to TRBJ1-5, with D tentatively TRBD1 (5 bases). The CDR3 runs to 14 residues. Trimming left V 2 bases short and J 7 bases short, with 12 bases between. Germline assignment: CDR1 MDHEN and CDR2 SYDVKM. CDR3 sequence: CASSLGRGKQPQHF. The DNA for the CDR3 is TGTGCCAGCAGTTTAGGCCGGGGGAAACAGCCCCAGCATTTT.

The CDR3 DNA reads TGTGCCAGCAGCCTGAGACTAGCGGGGGAACCCACAGATACGCAGTATTTT. Its translation is CASSLRLAGEPTDTQYF. The J gene is TRBJ2-3, the V gene TRBV7-9, with 12 positions matching TRBD2. This CDR3 region has 17 residues. V gave up 5 bases and J gave up 2 bases; unmatched junction bases: 8. CDR1 and CDR2 (germline): SEHNR, FQNEAQ (reference sequence). Complete variable domain (other parts from reference TRBV7-9 and TRBJ2-3): DTGVSQNPRHKITKRGQNVTFRCDPISEHNRLYWYRQTLGQGPEFLTYFQNEAQLEKSRLLSDRFSAERPKGSFSTLEIQRTEQGDSAMYLCASSLRLAGEPTDTQYFGPGTRLTVL.

The chain has TRBV6-2 or TRBV6-3 and TRBJ2-1; 10 bases fit TRBD2. In germline, CDR1 is MNHEY, CDR2 SVGEGT. Trimming cost V 4 bases and J 7 bases; bases outside gene matches: 7. The CDR3 is 15 amino acids. In nucleotides, the CDR3 is TGTGCCAGCAGTTTACAGGGACTAGCGACAAATGAGCAGTTCTTC. This translates into CASSLQGLATNEQFF.

The chain joins TRBV6-5 to TRBJ1-5; D not certain. Germline values: CDR1 MNHEY, CDR2 SVGAGI. The germline V and J ends were trimmed by 6 bases and 0 bases, with 9 bases remaining between them. This CDR3 has 14 residues. DNA for the CDR3: TGTGCCAGCAGACCAGACCATAGCAATCAGCCCCAGCATTTT. The encoded protein is CASRPDHSNQPQHF.

This chain uses TRBV12-3 or TRBV12-4 with TRBJ1-1; the D is unclear. Trimming pared 2 bases from V and 1 base from J, leaving 5 bases between. The CDR3 covers 13 residues. The CDR3 bases are TGTGCCAGCAGTTTAATGGGGAACACTGAAGCTTTCTTT. Translated, it gives CASSLMGNTEAFF.

The V and J genes are TRBV24-1 and TRBJ1-5; 7 bases are a match to TRBD1. This CDR3 is built from 15 residues. J lost 4 bases, V lost 5 bases, and 7 bases had no gene match. Germline loops: CDR1 KGHDR, CDR2 SFDVKD. For the CDR3, the DNA is TGTGCCACCAGTGCCGGGACAGATTATAATCAGCCCCAGCATTTT. Residues: CATSAGTDYNQPQHF.